The 29 T cell receptor beta chains in this list originate from one sample, sequenced in a study of blood T cell repertoires in COVID-19. The method was immunoSEQ multiplex PCR; TCRdb's version includes in-frame clones alone and lacks a portion of them. The repertoire includes 200,000 to 250,000 clones, 86% of them detected once, and around an eighth sits in the top ten. Sequenced material: peripheral blood. The receptors here all came from an older man with acute or convalescent COVID-19.

The CDR3 loop is CASSPTGGYGDEQFF. CDR3 nucleotides: TGTGCCAGCAGCCCCACGGGGGGGTACGGCGATGAGCAGTTCTTC. The gene calls are TRBV5-6 and TRBJ2-1; 8 bases agree with TRBD2. The CDR3 runs to 15 residues. After removal of 4 bases from V and 8 bases from J, the junction contained 11 bases not matched to a gene. The germline CDR1 and CDR2 sequences are SGHDT and YYEEEE.

This chain uses TRBV6-5 with TRBJ1-5; D call uncertain. The CDR3 has 13 amino acids. V dropped 0 bases and J dropped 7 bases, with 7 bases sitting between them. Germline V gene sequence: CDR1 MNHEY, CDR2 SVGAGI. The CDR3 DNA is TGTGCCAGCAGTTACTCGGCAGTCCAGCCCCAGCATTTT. Residues: CASSYSAVQPQHF.

This clone was detected once. The gene calls are TRBV7-8 and TRBJ1-3; tentatively, D is TRBD1 (6 bases). Germline V gene lookup returns CDR1 SGHVS and CDR2 FQNEAQ. This CDR3 is 15 amino acids long. V lost 5 bases, J lost 2 bases, and 13 bases lay in between. The CDR3 region has the DNA TGTGCCAGCAGCCGAGAACAGGGAACTGGAAACACCATATATTTT. Its translation: CASSREQGTGNTIYF.

This clone was observed a single time. This rearrangement joins TRBV7-3 to TRBJ2-1; 8 bases line up with TRBD2. V lost 2 bases and J lost 5; bases outside the gene matches: 11. Germline V gene data show CDR1 as SGHTA and CDR2 as FQGTGA. The CDR3 is 17 residues long. The CDR3 coding sequence is TGTGCCAGCAGCTTAGTCCCCAGCGGGAGTAACGACAATGAGCAGTTCTTC. As protein: CASSLVPSGSNDNEQFF.

The chain joins TRBV5-1 to TRBJ2-7, with a weak D call TRBD1 (6 bases). Looked up from germline, CDR1 is SGHRS and CDR2 is YFSETQ. V was shortened by 4 bases and J by 5 bases, with 19 bases between the two germline ends. This CDR3 comprises 15 residues. The CDR3 sequence: CASSPGTTTSNEQYF. The CDR3 nucleotides are TGCGCCAGCAGCCCCGGGACAACAACGTCAAACGAGCAGTACTTC.

The chain links TRBV6-6 to TRBJ1-1, with 8 bases identical to TRBD1. Trimming took 6 bases from V and 5 from J; bases not matched to a gene: 8. The germline V gene encodes CDR1 MNHNY and CDR2 SVGAGI (reference sequence). CDR3 length: 14 residues. Here the CDR3 DNA reads TGTGCCAGCAGCCACAGGGGGGAGAGTACTGAAGCTTTCTTT. Translation: CASSHRGESTEAFF.

The rearrangement uses TRBV5-1 and TRBJ2-3; 7 positions match TRBD1. This CDR3 contains 15 residues. Germline-derived CDR1 and CDR2 are SGHRS and YFSETQ. With 6 bases clipped from V and 2 bases from J, the junction kept 9 bases outside the gene matches. CDR3 DNA: TGCGCCAGCAACCGGGACAGATTCCTCACAGATACGCAGTATTTT. As protein: CASNRDRFLTDTQYF.

The chain is built from TRBV24-1 and TRBJ1-2, with unresolved D. Germline CDR1 KGHDR, CDR2 SFDVKD. The V gene lost 3 bases and the J gene lost 4 bases, with 11 bases spanning the gap. The CDR3 extends over 14 amino acids. CDR3 residues: CATSDLRRTYGYTF. The CDR3 DNA sequence: TGTGCCACCAGTGATCTCAGGAGGACCTATGGCTACACCTTC.

CDR3 bases: TGTGCCAGCAGCCCCAGGGACAGGGGAGCTTTCTTT. This translates into CASSPRDRGAFF. The chain recombines TRBV7-9 with TRBJ1-1; TRBD1 matches 10 bases. This CDR3 contains 12 residues. Germline V lookup: CDR1 SEHNR, CDR2 FQNEAQ (reference sequence). The ends lost 5 bases at V and 10 bases at J; junction bases unmatched: 4.

V gene TRBV19 combines with J gene TRBJ2-2; 10 nucleotides agree with TRBD1. J gave up 8 bases and V 6 bases, and 9 bases lay outside the gene matches. CDR3 length equals 15 residues. CDR1 is LNHDA, CDR2 SQIVND, per germline (reference sequence). The CDR3 protein is CASRSKTGGWGELFF. The CDR3 bases are TGTGCCAGTAGGTCGAAGACAGGGGGCTGGGGGGAGCTGTTTTTT.

This chain links TRBV5-1 with TRBJ1-5, with 9 bases fitting TRBD1. Germline values: CDR1 SGHRS, CDR2 YFSETQ. The CDR3 is made up of 14 amino acids. The junction had 4 bases not matched to a gene; V was cut back by 4 bases and J by 5 bases. The CDR3, as DNA: TGCGCCAGCAGCCCAGGGACAGGGTATCAGCCCCAGCATTTT. Protein sequence: CASSPGTGYQPQHF.

The J gene is TRBJ1-1, the V gene TRBV28; the match to TRBD1 covers 8 bases. The V segment lost 4 bases and the J segment 0 bases; nucleotides outside the gene matches: 4. CDR1 is MDHEN and CDR2 is SYDVKM in the germline V gene. The CDR3 spans 15 residues. Here the CDR3 reads CASSSTTGVNTEAFF. DNA of the CDR3: TGTGCCAGCAGTTCAACGACAGGGGTGAACACTGAAGCTTTCTTT. Full variable domain (outside the CDR3, taken from reference TRBV28 and TRBJ1-1): DVKVTQSSRYLVKRTGEKVFLECVQDMDHENMFWYRQDPGLGLRLIYFSYDVKMKEKGDIPEGYSVSREKKERFSLILESASTNQTSMYLCASSSTTGVNTEAFFGQGTRLTVV.

The chain carries TRBV7-8 and TRBJ2-7; D is uncertain. The CDR3 covers 11 residues. V shed 5 bases and J shed 4 bases, with 6 bases lying between them. Germline V gene lookup returns CDR1 SGHVS and CDR2 FQNEAQ. The CDR3 protein is CASSPQYEQYF. CDR3 sequence (DNA): TGTGCCAGCAGCCCTCAGTACGAGCAGTACTTC.

This CDR3 reads CASSLDIERGASGELFF. As DNA, the CDR3 is TGTGCCAGCAGCTTAGATATAGAGCGGGGGGCTTCCGGGGAGCTGTTTTTT. V gene TRBV11-3 combines with J gene TRBJ2-2; 9 positions agree with TRBD2. J was trimmed by 6 bases and V by 0 bases; bases with no gene match: 8. There are 17 residues in the CDR3. Per the germline V gene, CDR1 is SGHNT and CDR2 is YENEEA.

The V gene is TRBV3-1 (or the pseudogene TRBV3-2), the J gene TRBJ2-1; 9 bases align to TRBD1. The V gene's germline CDR1 is LGHDT and CDR2 YNNKEL (reference sequence). V was pared by 1 base and J by 7 bases, with 5 bases of the junction left unmatched. The CDR3 covers 15 residues. CDR3 in amino acids: CASSQAGTGSNEQFF. CDR3 nucleotide sequence: TGTGCCAGCAGCCAAGCCGGGACAGGGTCTAATGAGCAGTTCTTC.

The rearrangement joins TRBV5-1 to TRBJ2-7; 8 bases line up with TRBD2. Germline values: CDR1 SGHRS, CDR2 YFSETQ. The CDR3 consists of 15 residues. The trim removed 5 bases at V and 3 bases at J, leaving 10 bases unmatched. This CDR3 is CASSLKGRGDYEQYF. CDR3 nucleotides: TGCGCCAGCAGTTTGAAAGGGCGGGGGGACTACGAGCAGTACTTC.

This clone has just one count. V gene TRBV3-1 (or the pseudogene TRBV3-2) combines with J gene TRBJ2-3; perhaps TRBD2 as D (7 bases). Germline CDR1 is LGHDT and CDR2 is YNNKEL (reference sequence). Between the trimmed V and J ends, which lost 5 bases and 2 bases, there was a span of 14 bases. This CDR3 comprises 15 residues. The CDR3 DNA reads TGTGCCAGCAGCGGGGGGGGCCTTAACACAGATACGCAGTATTTT. Translating it yields CASSGGGLNTDTQYF.

This clone was seen more than once but under ten times. This chain connects TRBV5-6 to TRBJ2-3; no firm D call. The CDR3 loop spans 13 amino acids. CDR1 is SGHDT, CDR2 YYEEEE, per germline. The V gene lost 4 bases and the J gene lost 4 bases, with 10 bases spanning the gap. The CDR3 spells CASSRDYPDTQYF. The CDR3 region has the DNA TGTGCCAGCAGCCGAGATTACCCAGATACGCAGTATTTT.

The chain combines TRBV29-1 with TRBJ2-2; 11 bases are shared with TRBD1. Germline loops: CDR1 SQVTM, CDR2 ANQGSEA. This CDR3 contains 14 residues. With 6 bases clipped from V and 4 bases from J, the junction kept 4 bases outside the gene matches. CDR3 in amino acids: CSVGQGAGTGELFF. The CDR3 bases are TGCAGCGTCGGACAGGGGGCAGGCACCGGGGAGCTGTTTTTT.

This clone was observed a few times. The V gene is TRBV6-6, the J gene TRBJ2-7; 7 nucleotides line up with TRBD1. V shed 5 bases and J 2 bases; nucleotides not matched to a gene: 6. The CDR3 runs to 14 residues. CDR1 and CDR2 from the germline V gene are MNHNY and SVGAGI (reference sequence). CDR3 in DNA: TGTGCCAGCAGTCGCCCGGGACAGACCTACGAGCAGTACTTC. Amino acids: CASSRPGQTYEQYF.

This clone showed up just once. The chain combines TRBV10-1 with TRBJ2-2; a weak D match, TRBD2 (5 bases). Trimming stripped 8 bases from V and 6 bases from J, with 13 bases between. CDR1 WNHNN and CDR2 SYGVQD come from the germline V gene (reference sequence). The CDR3 length is 13 residues. The CDR3 bases are TGCGCCAGCGGGTGGGAGAGGGCCGGGGAGCTGTTTTTT. It is translated as CASGWERAGELFF.

The genes are TRBV19 and TRBJ1-5, with D maybe TRBD1 (5 bases). V shed 7 bases and J shed 6 bases, with 22 bases lying between them. Germline-derived CDR1 and CDR2 are LNHDA and SQIVND (reference sequence). The length of the CDR3 is 16 residues. CDR3 coding DNA: TGTGCCAGTAAAGGAGGGGCCACGTCGATGGTTCAGCCCCAGCATTTT. It yields the protein CASKGGATSMVQPQHF.

J is TRBJ1-2 and V is TRBV7-9; 9 bases align to TRBD1. From germline, CDR1 is SEHNR and CDR2 FQNEAQ (reference sequence). This CDR3 spans 14 amino acids. With 5 bases clipped from V and 6 bases from J, the junction kept 7 bases outside the gene matches. CDR3 in amino acids: CASSPRGQGDGYTF. The CDR3 DNA follows: TGTGCCAGCAGCCCCCGGGGACAGGGCGATGGCTACACCTTC. Variable domain in full (rest from reference TRBV7-9 and TRBJ1-2): DTGVSQNPRHKITKRGQNVTFRCDPISEHNRLYWYRQTLGQGPEFLTYFQNEAQLEKSRLLSDRFSAERPKGSFSTLEIQRTEQGDSAMYLCASSPRGQGDGYTFGSGTRLTVV.

This sequence joins TRBV5-1 and TRBJ2-2; tentatively, D is TRBD1 (6 bases). With 2 bases removed from V and 1 base from J, the gap between germline ends came to 9 bases. This CDR3 has 15 amino acids. In germline, CDR1 is SGHRS, CDR2 YFSETQ. The CDR3 sequence is CASSFTGMNTGELFF. The CDR3 DNA sequence: TGCGCCAGCAGCTTTACAGGGATGAACACCGGGGAGCTGTTTTTT.

About this clone itself: Other DNA sequences in this specimen translate into the identical CDR3. The chain couples TRBV19 to TRBJ1-2; possible D gene TRBD1, 6 bases. The germline gives CDR1 LNHDA, CDR2 SQIVND (reference sequence). V lost 6 bases, J lost 3 bases, and 11 bases lay in between. The CDR3 consists of 13 residues. CDR3 region: CASSKQGDYGYTF. CDR3 DNA sequence: TGTGCCAGTAGCAAACAGGGAGACTATGGCTACACCTTC.

This clone was recorded a few times. The CDR3 DNA sequence: TGTGCCAGCAGCCTCAGGGGGGTCGACAATGAAAAACTGTTTTTT. Protein sequence: CASSLRGVDNEKLFF. The chain carries TRBV7-2 and TRBJ1-4; 7 bases fit TRBD1. With V trimmed by 5 bases and J by 5 bases, 8 bases remained unmatched. The CDR3 length is 15 residues. The germline gives CDR1 SGHTA, CDR2 FQGNSA.

The chain has TRBV27 and TRBJ2-1; 8 bases fit TRBD1. V gave up 6 bases and J gave up 7 bases; unmatched junction bases: 8. This CDR3 is 14 amino acids long. CDR1 is MNHEY and CDR2 is SMNVEV in the germline V gene (reference sequence). CDR3 in amino acids: CASSPGTGGNEQFF. The DNA for the CDR3 is TGTGCCAGCAGCCCCGGGACAGGCGGGAATGAGCAGTTCTTC.

This clone showed up just a few times. V is TRBV3-1 (or the pseudogene TRBV3-2) and J is TRBJ1-2; tentative D call: TRBD1 (6 bases). The V gene lost 5 bases and the J gene lost 4 bases, with 11 bases spanning the gap. This CDR3 comprises 13 residues. The V gene's germline CDR1 is LGHDT and CDR2 YNNKEL (reference sequence). The CDR3 bases are TGTGCCAGCAGCTCCCCGACAGGCTATGGCTACACCTTC. Encoded protein: CASSSPTGYGYTF.

The V call is TRBV5-4, the J call TRBJ1-2, with a tentative D call TRBD1 (5 bases). Trimming left V 6 bases short and J 0 bases short, with 21 bases between. Germline CDR1 SGHNT, CDR2 YYREEE (reference sequence). The CDR3 loop spans 17 amino acids. In DNA form, the CDR3 reads TGTGCCAGCACCTTAATGGTCGGGGGAGGAACTAACTATGGCTACACCTTC. As protein: CASTLMVGGGTNYGYTF.